The following is a T cell receptor beta chain sequence with its context. The antigen is unknown. The donors were healthy bone marrow donors. Use of 60 Vbeta and 13 Jbeta primers characterized the PCR. Only in-frame clones appear in the TCRdb table, and some are missing; sequencing was by immunoSEQ multiplex PCR. The repertoire has around 92,000 clones, about 83% of them found once; the top ten carry 16%. The data were taken from a study of cytomegalovirus exposure and HLA in healthy donors. Study outcomes and limitations: Trimming of TCR beta V- and J-genes showed a link, identified in a later analysis, to a missense DCLRE1C variant.

The clonotype was recovered from a man between 60 and 75 years old in good health and CMV-seropositive. Sample: PBMCs.

The chain's CDR3 is CASSVGRWAGGRETQYF. DNA of the CDR3: TGTGCCAGCAGCGTAGGAAGGTGGGCCGGGGGTAGAGAGACCCAGTACTTC. The rearrangement joins TRBV9 to TRBJ2-5, with D perhaps matching TRBD2 (6 bases). Germline assignment: CDR1 SGDLS and CDR2 YYNGEE. V was clipped by 0 bases and J by 4 bases, with 19 bases between them. This CDR3 spans 17 amino acids.